This T cell receptor (beta chain) is from a study of blood T cells in healthy people across ages. This CDR3 is built from 16 residues. Germline V gene sequence: CDR1 MGHRA, CDR2 YSYEKL. The V and J ends lost 0 bases and 6 bases respectively, with 14 bases between them. Sample-barcoded 5' priming and a J-beta primer mix drove a second PCR of 7 to 11 cycles. TCRdb re-derived calls from the 5' RACE reads in MiXCR, one entry per CDR3 protein. The sample lists about 800,000 distinct CDR3 sequences, 58% occurring once. Specimen: blood. The clonotype originates from a young man in good health. The V call is TRBV4-1, the J call TRBJ1-4, with TRBD1 as a possible D gene (6 bases). This CDR3 reads CASSQDAVQGYEKLFF. Written as DNA, the CDR3 is TGCGCCAGCAGCCAAGACGCGGTACAGGGCTATGAAAAACTGTTTTTT.